The clone carrying this T cell receptor (beta chain) was counted a few times. Together with a sample-barcoded 5' primer, a J-beta primer mix was included in a second PCR lasting roughly 6 to 12 cycles. From the 5' RACE reads, TCRdb called clonotypes with MiXCR, one entry per CDR3 protein. This sample has 450,000 to 600,000 distinct CDR3 sequences, with about 27% found just once. CDR1 is ENHRY and CDR2 is SYGVKD in the germline V gene. Between the trimmed V and J ends, which lost 10 bases and 7 bases, there was a span of 28 bases. The CDR3 is 16 residues long. These data belong to a study of blood T cells in healthy people across ages. This same sample was also taken into another study, of T cells of mothers and their children.

The sequenced sample consisted of blood. The genes are TRBV10-3 and TRBJ2-5, with D possibly being TRBD2 (6 bases). The receptor was isolated from a boy aged 2 to 10 in good health. CDR3 residues: CAKPVMASAGWGTQYF. DNA for the CDR3: TGTGCCAAGCCTGTTATGGCTAGCGCCGGGTGGGGGACCCAGTACTTC.